Listed below are T cell receptor beta chains from one sample, sequenced in a study of CD8 T cells in Susac syndrome. TCRdb re-analysed the immunoSEQ multiplex PCR reads in MiXCR, keeping a single row per CDR3 protein. The repertoire holds approximately 200,000 distinct CDR3 sequences, with 92% as singletons. Material for sequencing was CD8+ T cells from PBMCs. The origin of the receptors is a human donor with multiple sclerosis. Both conserved end residues are part of each CDR3. A D gene is named only where the DNA matches it firmly. A clone size is listed for some rows: how often the clone was seen (once, few, many), or a class if it is expanded.

j_call: TRBJ2-2; v_call: TRBV11-2; d_call: TRBD1; clone_size: few; cdr3_nt: TGTGCCAGCAGCTTTGGACAGGGGACCGGGGAGCTGTTTTTT; cdr3_aa: CASSFGQGTGELFF
j_call: TRBJ2-7; v_call: TRBV3-1; d_call: NA; clone_size: once; cdr3_nt: TGTGCCAGCAGCCAAGAAACGGCTGAACTAACCTACGAGCAGTACTTC; cdr3_aa: CASSQETAELTYEQYF
j_call: TRBJ2-7; v_call: TRBV9; d_call: NA; clone_size: NA; cdr3_nt: TGTGCCAGCCACGGGGGCGCCTCCTACGAGCAGTACTTC; cdr3_aa: CASHGGASYEQYF
j_call: TRBJ1-3; v_call: TRBV23-1; d_call: NA; clone_size: NA; cdr3_nt: TGCGCCAGCAGTCAATGGTGCTCTGGAAACACCATATATTTT; cdr3_aa: CASSQWCSGNTIYF
j_call: TRBJ2-1; v_call: TRBV27; d_call: NA; clone_size: NA; cdr3_nt: TGTGCCAGCAGTTTAACGAATCGCAGAAGCTCCTACAATGAGCAGTTCTTC; cdr3_aa: CASSLTNRRSSYNEQFF
j_call: TRBJ1-1; v_call: TRBV9; d_call: TRBD1; clone_size: NA; cdr3_nt: TGTGCCAGCACCCCGACAGGGGGCAAGAACACTGAAGCTTTCTTT; cdr3_aa: CASTPTGGKNTEAFF
j_call: TRBJ2-3; v_call: TRBV13; d_call: TRBD2; clone_size: NA; cdr3_nt: TGTGCCAGCAGTCTGAGCGGGGGGGACACAGATACGCAGTATTTT; cdr3_aa: CASSLSGGDTDTQYF
j_call: TRBJ2-3; v_call: TRBV19; d_call: NA; clone_size: NA; cdr3_nt: TGTGCCAGTAGTCCCCGGGCTTTTACAGATACGCAGTATTTT; cdr3_aa: CASSPRAFTDTQYF
j_call: TRBJ2-7; v_call: TRBV3-1; d_call: NA; clone_size: NA; cdr3_nt: TGTGCCAGCAGCCCGGAGGGGACAGTCGTTTACGAGCAGTACTTC; cdr3_aa: CASSPEGTVVYEQYF
j_call: TRBJ2-7; v_call: TRBV10-3; d_call: NA; clone_size: NA; cdr3_nt: TGTGCCATCCGGCAGGAGAGCTCCTACGAGCAGTACTTC; cdr3_aa: CAIRQESSYEQYF
j_call: TRBJ2-1; v_call: TRBV4-1; d_call: NA; clone_size: NA; cdr3_nt: TGCGCCAGCACCCGATCCGTGCAGGGGAACAATGAGCAGTTCTTC; cdr3_aa: CASTRSVQGNNEQFF